The 21 T cell receptor beta chains listed next were all sequenced from one sample in a study of shared clonotypes between healthy human individuals (dated by TCRdb to 2018 to 2020). Library construction relied on the immunoSEQ multiplex PCR assay. As stored in TCRdb, this immuneACCESS dataset retains in-frame rearrangements with V and J assigned. A fraction of the clones does not appear; measured against another copy, unresolved V genes explain less than half of the discrepancy, and the remainder lacks a known reason. The sample table lists approximately 2.5 million clones, approximately 92% of them with a count of one. The leading ten clones occupy about 0.13% of the sample. The material sequenced was naive CD4+ T cells sorted from blood. The sample's cell subset or site label, decoded: CD45RA+ positively selected. These receptors all come from a young man in good health.

Comment on this clone: The same CDR3 also results from other DNA sequences found in this sample. V is TRBV5-6 and J is TRBJ1-1; no clear D gene. V lost 4 bases and J 2 bases, leaving 3 bases between the germline ends. This CDR3 spans 11 amino acids. CDR1 and CDR2 (germline): SGHDT, YYEEEE. The CDR3 spells CASSRNTEAFF. CDR3 coding DNA: TGTGCCAGCAGCCGCAACACTGAAGCTTTCTTT. Complete variable domain (other parts from reference TRBV5-6 and TRBJ1-1): DAGVTQSPTHLIKTRGQQVTLRCSPKSGHDTVSWYQQALGQGPQFIFQYYEEEERQRGNFPDRFSGHQFPNYSSELNVNALLLGDSALYLCASSRNTEAFFGQGTRLTVV.

The chain uses TRBV28 and TRBJ2-7; TRBD1 matches 7 bases. With V trimmed by 9 bases and J by 4 bases, 9 bases remained unmatched. This CDR3 contains 13 residues. Germline values: CDR1 MDHEN, CDR2 SYDVKM. The CDR3 DNA reads TGTGCCAGTATGGAAGACAGGGATTACGAGCAGTACTTC. Protein: CASMEDRDYEQYF.

The rearrangement joins TRBV9 to TRBJ2-3; 9 bases map to TRBD2. Germline V CDR1 and CDR2: SGDLS, YYNGEE. The length of the CDR3 is 16 residues. V shed 4 bases, J shed 3 bases, and the junction held 9 bases outside the gene matches. The CDR3 spells CASSPRELAGTDTQYF. The CDR3 DNA is TGTGCCAGCAGCCCACGAGAGCTAGCGGGGACAGATACGCAGTATTTT. Variable domain in full (rest from reference TRBV9 and TRBJ2-3): DSGVTQTPKHLITATGQRVTLRCSPRSGDLSVYWYQQSLDQGLQFLIQYYNGEERAKGNILERFSAQQFPDLHSELNLSSLELGDSALYFCASSPRELAGTDTQYFGPGTRLTVL.

This clone was counted only a few times. V usage is TRBV2 and J usage is TRBJ1-2; D gene unclear. Germline lookup yields CDR1 SNHLY and CDR2 FYNNEI. This CDR3 comprises 12 residues. V was trimmed by 7 bases and J by 1 base, leaving 7 bases between them. The CDR3 is CASKEINYGYTF. The CDR3 nucleotides read TGTGCCAGCAAAGAGATTAACTATGGCTACACCTTC.

This chain uses TRBV2 with TRBJ2-3; D may be TRBD1 (5 bases). CDR3 length equals 14 residues. The V end lost 4 bases, the J end lost 5 bases, and 13 bases lay between the germline ends. Germline CDR1 reads SNHLY; CDR2 reads FYNNEI. The CDR3 sequence: CASSARTSGDTQYF. CDR3 bases: TGTGCCAGCAGTGCCAGGACATCAGGAGATACGCAGTATTTT. Looking up the rest from reference TRBV2 and TRBJ2-3 gives the full variable domain: EPEVTQTPSHQVTQMGQEVILRCVPISNHLYFYWYRQILGQKVEFLVSFYNNEISEKSEIFDDQFSVERPDGSNFTLKIRSTKLEDSAMYFCASSARTSGDTQYFGPGTRLTVL.

To note about this clone: Other nucleotide sequences from this sample produce the same CDR3. The chain carries TRBV2 and TRBJ1-1, with D perhaps TRBD1 (5 bases). Germline V lookup: CDR1 SNHLY, CDR2 FYNNEI. The V end lost 3 bases, the J end lost 5 bases, and 7 bases lay between the germline ends. This CDR3 is built from 12 residues. CDR3 sequence (DNA): TGTGCCAGCAGTGAGGGGGGTACTGAAGCTTTCTTT. Translating it yields CASSEGGTEAFF.

The J gene is TRBJ1-4, the V gene TRBV10-3; 10 bases are shared with TRBD1. Germline loops: CDR1 ENHRY, CDR2 SYGVKD. J gave up 3 bases and V 11 bases, and 3 bases lay outside the gene matches. CDR3 length: 13 residues. CDR3 sequence reads: CASGTGANEKLFF. DNA of the CDR3: TGTGCCTCCGGGACAGGGGCTAATGAAAAACTGTTTTTT.

The chain is built from TRBV28 and TRBJ1-4; no reliable D call. The ends were cut back, 6 bases at V and 7 bases at J, with 9 bases in the middle. CDR3 length: 12 residues. From germline, CDR1 is MDHEN and CDR2 SYDVKM. The chain's CDR3 is CASSSPFEKLFF. In nucleotides, the CDR3 is TGTGCCAGCAGCTCCCCGTTTGAAAAACTGTTTTTT.

The chain employs TRBV7-9 and TRBJ1-1; D call uncertain. This CDR3 contains 12 residues. V gave up 1 base and J gave up 7 bases, with 7 bases separating them. Germline V lookup: CDR1 SEHNR, CDR2 FQNEAQ (reference sequence). The chain's CDR3 is CASSLEWLEAFF. The CDR3 DNA reads TGTGCCAGCAGCTTAGAATGGCTTGAAGCTTTCTTT.

The chain employs TRBV19 and TRBJ2-3; 9 positions match TRBD2. Trimming took 0 bases from V and 1 from J; bases not matched to a gene: 5. The CDR3 is made up of 17 amino acids. Germline CDR1 and CDR2: LNHDA and SQIVND (reference sequence). CDR3 sequence (DNA): TGTGCCAGTAGTATAGATGGACTAGCGCTACGCACAGATACGCAGTATTTT. Encoded protein: CASSIDGLALRTDTQYF.

V and J are TRBV2 and TRBJ2-7, with a weak D call TRBD2 (5 bases). Trimming shortened V by 5 bases and J by 2 bases, and 16 bases separated the two germline ends. CDR1 is SNHLY and CDR2 is FYNNEI in the germline V gene. The CDR3 is 15 amino acids. CDR3 sequence (DNA): TGTGCCAGCAGTCTGGACTTATACAATACCTACGAGCAGTACTTC. This codes for CASSLDLYNTYEQYF.

This chain links TRBV5-1 with TRBJ1-3, with TRBD1 matching over 7 bases. V gave up 4 bases and J gave up 3 bases; unmatched junction bases: 10. The CDR3 totals 16 residues. Looked up from germline, CDR1 is SGHRS and CDR2 is YFSETQ. CDR3 bases: TGCGCCAGCAGCCCGACAGGGCCTTACCTTGGAAACACCATATATTTT. Translation: CASSPTGPYLGNTIYF.

This CDR3 reads CASLAGTGGLSQHF. CDR3 in DNA: TGTGCCAGCTTAGCCGGGACAGGGGGCTTATCCCAGCATTTT. The chain employs TRBV28 and TRBJ1-5, with 12 positions matching TRBD1. Germline V lookup: CDR1 MDHEN, CDR2 SYDVKM. Trimming at V came to 8 bases and at J to 11 bases, leaving 10 bases not matched to a gene. The CDR3 spans 14 residues.

The chain couples TRBV15 to TRBJ2-2, with D perhaps matching TRBD2 (7 bases). V was trimmed by 2 bases and J by 0 bases, leaving 13 bases between them. This CDR3 has 17 residues. Germline V gene sequence: CDR1 LNHNV, CDR2 YYDKDF (reference sequence). CDR3 in DNA: TGTGCCACCAGCAGATCCCGGGGGGCAACGAACACCGGGGAGCTGTTTTTT. Protein product: CATSRSRGATNTGELFF.

This clone was recorded only once. The chain is built from TRBV7-2 and TRBJ2-5; TRBD1 might be the D (6 bases). The CDR3 spans 15 residues. Germline V lookup: CDR1 SGHTA, CDR2 FQGNSA. V was trimmed by 3 bases and J by 1 base, leaving 12 bases between them. The CDR3 sequence: CASSFPGTSQETQYF. The CDR3 DNA reads as TGTGCCAGCAGCTTCCCCGGGACAAGCCAAGAGACCCAGTACTTC.

V usage is TRBV28 and J usage is TRBJ1-1; D may be TRBD1 (6 bases). Trimming took off 5 bases at V and 4 bases at J, with 14 bases between the two ends. The CDR3 consists of 14 residues. CDR1 and CDR2 from the germline V gene are MDHEN and SYDVKM. The CDR3 region is CASSPRGLGTEAFF. CDR3 DNA: TGTGCCAGCAGTCCCCGGGGGCTGGGCACTGAAGCTTTCTTT. The full variable domain, with the rest looked up from reference TRBV28 and TRBJ1-1, is DVKVTQSSRYLVKRTGEKVFLECVQDMDHENMFWYRQDPGLGLRLIYFSYDVKMKEKGDIPEGYSVSREKKERFSLILESASTNQTSMYLCASSPRGLGTEAFFGQGTRLTVV.

The chain is built from TRBV5-4 and TRBJ2-3, with TRBD1 as a possible D gene (6 bases). Trimming removed 0 bases at V and 0 bases at J, with 11 bases between. The CDR3 contains 16 residues. CDR1 SGHNT and CDR2 YYREEE come from the germline V gene (reference sequence). The CDR3 region has the DNA TGTGCCAGCAGCTTGGATGCAGGGGCTAGCACAGATACGCAGTATTTT. This sequence encodes CASSLDAGASTDTQYF.

The chain uses TRBV25-1 and TRBJ2-1, with 13 bases matching TRBD2. CDR3 length equals 15 residues. V was pared by 5 bases and J by 8 bases, with 6 bases of the junction left unmatched. In germline, CDR1 is MGHDK, CDR2 SYGVNS. As DNA, the CDR3 is TGTGCCAGCAGTAGGCGGACTAGCGGGAGCCATGAGCAGTTCTTC. This translates into CASSRRTSGSHEQFF.

CDR3 sequence reads: CASSRSRGDGETQYF. CDR3 DNA: TGCGCCAGCAGCCGCTCCCGGGGGGATGGGGAGACCCAGTACTTC. The V and J genes are TRBV5-1 and TRBJ2-5; 7 bases map to TRBD2. This CDR3 is 15 amino acids long. The junction had 11 bases not matched to a gene; V was cut back by 4 bases and J by 5 bases. Germline V gives CDR1 SGHRS, CDR2 YFSETQ.

The chain carries TRBV5-1 and TRBJ2-5, with 7 bases that match TRBD2. Germline CDR1 and CDR2: SGHRS and YFSETQ. This CDR3 region has 15 residues. V trimming: 4 bases; J trimming: 5 bases; junction bases outside the gene matches: 11. CDR3 nucleotides: TGCGCCAGCAGCCGACCGTCGGCCGGGGGGGAGACCCAGTACTTC. It specifies CASSRPSAGGETQYF.

A note on this clone: The final CDR3 position lacks the conserved phenylalanine or tryptophan, pointing to a likely read error. The DNA is left out, because the CDR3 cannot be placed on it with certainty; the CDR3 is given as TCRdb lists it. The genes are TRBV23-1 and TRBJ2-7; the table's TRBD1 call for D was not verified on the DNA. TRBV23-1 is filed as an ORF, its function uncertain. The CDR3 has 9 amino acids, counting both end residues. The CDR3 is CASSQSSRL.